The clone carrying this T cell receptor (beta chain) was seen many times. Its target is unknown. From the 5' RACE reads, TCRdb called clonotypes with MiXCR, one entry per CDR3 protein. The data hold about 900,000 distinct CDR3 sequences, with 9% to 15% observed a single time. This entry belongs to a study of identical twins. Findings and caveats of the study: Partial confounding of zero-insertion analyses by invariant MAIT and iNKT cells was possible. Abundant beta clonotypes from cord blood bore fewer insertions; memory repertoires lacked this pattern. Recombination models fit unrelated individuals' TCR alpha sharing but underestimated twins'.

The CDR3 has 15 residues. Germline lookup yields CDR1 DFQATT and CDR2 SNEGSKA (reference sequence). V lost 0 bases and J 2 bases, leaving 11 bases between the germline ends. No donor was unhealthy or non-Caucasian. These sequences were also reported in another study, on yellow fever vaccine responses in identical twins.

Source material: PBMCs. This sequence originates from a woman between 18 and 29 years old in good health. The V call is TRBV20-1, the J call TRBJ2-1; the D is unclear. The CDR3 region is CSARDPAETYNEQFF. The CDR3 DNA is TGCAGTGCTAGAGACCCGGCGGAGACCTACAATGAGCAGTTCTTC.